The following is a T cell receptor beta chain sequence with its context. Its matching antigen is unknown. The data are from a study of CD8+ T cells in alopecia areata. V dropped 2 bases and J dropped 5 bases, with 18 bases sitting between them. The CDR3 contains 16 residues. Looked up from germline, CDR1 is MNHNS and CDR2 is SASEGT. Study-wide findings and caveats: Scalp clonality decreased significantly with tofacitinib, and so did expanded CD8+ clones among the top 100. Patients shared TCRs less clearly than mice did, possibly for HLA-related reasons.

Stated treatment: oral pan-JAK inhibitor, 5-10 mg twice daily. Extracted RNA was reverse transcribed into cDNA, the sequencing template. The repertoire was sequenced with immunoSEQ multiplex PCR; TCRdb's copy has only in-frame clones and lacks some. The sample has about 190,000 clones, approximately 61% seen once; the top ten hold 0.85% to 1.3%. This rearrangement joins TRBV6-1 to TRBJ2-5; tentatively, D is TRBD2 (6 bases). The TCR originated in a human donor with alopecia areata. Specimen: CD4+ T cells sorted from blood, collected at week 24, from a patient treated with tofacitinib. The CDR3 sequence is CASSEIVAGMGETQYF. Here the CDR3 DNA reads TGTGCCAGCAGTGAAATAGTTGCGGGGATGGGGGAGACCCAGTACTTC.